Each of the 30 T cell receptor beta chains below was sequenced from the same sample in a study of T cell changes during pregnancy in multiple sclerosis. Only in-frame clones appear in the TCRdb table, and some are missing; sequencing was by immunoSEQ multiplex PCR. The table lists under 95,000 clones, approximately 95% of them singletons. The source was peripheral blood, collected in the second trimester of pregnancy. The receptors were sampled from a female donor in good health, enrolled as a control in a pregnancy study.

V usage is TRBV21-1 and J usage is TRBJ1-5; TRBD1 is taken as the D call from the table, unchecked against the DNA. TRBV21-1 is a pseudogene segment. The CDR3 loop spans 12 amino acids. CDR3 amino acids: CASNHRNQPQHF. In nucleotides, the CDR3 is TGTGCCAGCAACCACAGAAATCAGCCCCAGCATTTT.

The chain employs TRBV6-1 and TRBJ1-1; D remains ambiguous. There are 13 residues in the CDR3. Germline CDR1 MNHNS, CDR2 SASEGT. The V and J ends lost 7 bases and 1 base respectively, with 10 bases between them. The CDR3 DNA reads TGTGCCAGCACCAACAACCAGAACACTGAAGCTTTCTTT. Protein product: CASTNNQNTEAFF.

CDR3 sequence: CASSSQREMETQYF. The CDR3 DNA is TGTGCCAGCAGTTCCCAGCGGGAGATGGAGACCCAGTACTTC. This chain joins TRBV28 and TRBJ2-5, with TRBD2 identical over 8 bases. This CDR3 contains 14 residues. The germline CDR1 and CDR2 sequences are MDHEN and SYDVKM. Unmatched junction bases numbered 6, after V lost 4 bases and J lost 5 bases.

CDR3 residues: CASSEWTGTEAFF. The DNA for the CDR3 is TGTGCCAGCAGTGAGTGGACAGGGACTGAAGCTTTCTTT. The chain is built from TRBV6-1 and TRBJ1-1; TRBD1 matches at 8 bases. V was pared by 3 bases and J by 5 bases, with 2 bases of the junction left unmatched. There are 13 residues in the CDR3. Germline values: CDR1 MNHNS, CDR2 SASEGT.

The V and J genes are TRBV7-8 and TRBJ1-1; TRBD1 matches 9 bases. V shed 1 base and J 5 bases; nucleotides not matched to a gene: 5. Germline V gene sequence: CDR1 SGHVS, CDR2 FQNEAQ. The CDR3 is 15 amino acids. This CDR3 reads CASSLDPDRGTEAFF. The CDR3 nucleotides are TGTGCCAGCAGCTTAGACCCGGACAGGGGAACTGAAGCTTTCTTT.

The CDR3 reads CASSLATGREQYF. The CDR3 region has the DNA TGTGCCAGCAGCTTAGCGACAGGGAGGGAGCAGTACTTC. This chain uses TRBV7-2 with TRBJ2-7, with D possibly matching TRBD1 (7 bases). The CDR3 runs 13 residues. Germline CDR1 reads SGHTA; CDR2 reads FQGNSA. The V end lost 0 bases, the J end lost 7 bases, and 10 bases lay between the germline ends.

A word on this clone: A read error may produce the germline difference seen at one junction end. The J gene is TRBJ1-1, the V gene TRBV7-7; no definite D call. This CDR3 is 12 amino acids long. Germline CDR1 and CDR2: SSHAT and FNYEAQ (reference sequence). CDR3 region: CASSPPLTEAFF. The CDR3 DNA reads as TGTGCTAGCAGCCCTCCCCTCACTGAAGCTTTCTTT.

This chain links TRBV7-9 with TRBJ2-3, with 10 bases lining up with TRBD1. The CDR3 loop spans 19 amino acids. The germline gives CDR1 SEHNR, CDR2 FQNEAQ (reference sequence). Trimming at V came to 1 base and at J to 1 base, leaving 11 bases not matched to a gene. For the CDR3, the DNA is TGTGCCAGCAGCTTAGTTACCCGGGACAGGGGTTTGGGCACAGATACGCAGTATTTT. This gives the protein CASSLVTRDRGLGTDTQYF.

V and J are TRBV5-1 and TRBJ2-7, with a possible D match to TRBD2 (6 bases). This CDR3 is 16 amino acids long. Trimming removed 4 bases from V and 0 bases from J, with 17 bases in between. Germline loops: CDR1 SGHRS, CDR2 YFSETQ. This CDR3 reads CASSGGTAKSSYEQYF. The DNA of the CDR3 is TGCGCCAGCAGCGGGGGGACTGCCAAATCCTCCTACGAGCAGTACTTC.

The chain joins TRBV6-6 to TRBJ1-3, with a possible D match to TRBD1 (6 bases). CDR1 and CDR2 (germline): MNHNY, SVGAGI (reference sequence). V was clipped by 0 bases and J by 8 bases, with 17 bases between them. The CDR3 is 16 amino acids. CDR3 nucleotide sequence: TGTGCCAGCAGTTACTCGAGTCTGGGGAGGGGGGACACCATATATTTT. It translates to CASSYSSLGRGDTIYF.

The chain combines TRBV9 with TRBJ2-7; TRBD2 agrees at 9 bases. V was pared by 2 bases and J by 2 bases, with 2 bases of the junction left unmatched. Germline V lookup: CDR1 SGDLS, CDR2 YYNGEE. CDR3 length: 14 amino acids. CDR3 region: CASSVAGGPYEQYF. In DNA, the CDR3 is TGTGCCAGCAGCGTGGCGGGAGGGCCCTACGAGCAGTACTTC.

The DNA of the CDR3 is TGTGCCAGCAGACTTCAGCGGGAAGGGACGGATGAGCAGTTCTTC. This encodes CASRLQREGTDEQFF. V is TRBV6-6 and J is TRBJ2-1; TRBD2 matches 7 bases. The germline CDR1 and CDR2 sequences are MNHNY and SVGAGI (reference sequence). This CDR3 spans 15 amino acids. Trimming cost V 6 bases and J 8 bases; bases outside gene matches: 13.

V gene TRBV5-4 combines with J gene TRBJ2-7; 7 bases are shared with TRBD1. Germline CDR1 and CDR2: SGHNT and YYREEE (reference sequence). The V segment lost 9 bases and the J segment 5 bases; nucleotides outside the gene matches: 11. The CDR3 covers 13 residues. The CDR3 spells CAKIQGTPNEQYF. CDR3 sequence (DNA): TGTGCCAAGATACAGGGGACGCCTAACGAGCAGTACTTC.

The chain combines TRBV27 with TRBJ2-4; D may be TRBD2 (5 bases). V lost 2 bases, J lost 0 bases, and 11 bases lay in between. This CDR3 spans 16 amino acids. Germline V lookup: CDR1 MNHEY, CDR2 SMNVEV (reference sequence). CDR3 in DNA: TGTGCCAGCAGTTTAACCGAGGGATTAGCCAAAAACATTCAGTACTTC. Its protein product is CASSLTEGLAKNIQYF.

This clone was picked up one time. V is TRBV5-4 and J is TRBJ2-7; 7 bases are shared with TRBD1. Germline CDR1 and CDR2: SGHNT and YYREEE (reference sequence). This CDR3 is 15 amino acids long. V dropped 0 bases and J dropped 5; count of bases not matched to a gene: 8. CDR3 in amino acids: CASSLGQGVRDEQYF. CDR3 bases: TGTGCCAGCAGCTTGGGCCAGGGGGTTAGGGACGAGCAGTACTTC.

The CDR3 region is CAISEDSPQLQKLFF. The CDR3 DNA follows: TGTGCCATCAGTGAGGACAGCCCCCAGCTTCAAAAACTGTTTTTT. This chain connects TRBV10-3 to TRBJ1-4, with a tentative D call TRBD1 (5 bases). The germline V gene has CDR1 ENHRY and CDR2 SYGVKD. This CDR3 comprises 15 residues. V gave up 2 bases and J gave up 9 bases, with 16 bases separating them.

The genes are TRBV21-1 and TRBJ2-4; no DNA check was done on the table's D call, TRBD2. TRBV21-1 is listed as a pseudogene. There are 17 residues in the CDR3. CDR3 residues: CASSPSALGDTKNIQYF. CDR3 coding DNA: TGTGCCAGCAGCCCTAGCGCGTTGGGAGATACCAAAAACATTCAGTACTTC.

DNA for the CDR3: TGTGCCAGCAGCAAGCAAGGGGGCCCCCCCCTATACGAGCAGTACTTC. Its protein is CASSKQGGPPLYEQYF. This sequence joins TRBV21-1 and TRBJ2-7; the D call in the table, TRBD1, was not verified against the DNA. TRBV21-1 corresponds to a pseudogene. The CDR3 length is 16 residues.

The CDR3 DNA reads as TGCGCCAGCAGCATAAATCAGGGTTTAATCCAAGAGACCCAGTACTTC. This gives the protein CASSINQGLIQETQYF. This rearrangement joins TRBV5-1 to TRBJ2-5; D might be TRBD1 (5 bases). The V gene lost 4 bases and the J gene lost 1 base, with 17 bases spanning the gap. The CDR3 covers 16 residues. Germline lookup yields CDR1 SGHRS and CDR2 YFSETQ.

CDR3: CASSFLEESGQYF. For the CDR3, the DNA is TGTGCCAGCAGTTTCTTGGAGGAATCTGGGCAGTACTTC. The chain joins TRBV28 to TRBJ2-7; D possibly corresponds to TRBD2 (5 bases). V was shortened by 3 bases and J by 9 bases, with 15 bases between the two germline ends. Germline CDR1 MDHEN, CDR2 SYDVKM. The CDR3 covers 13 residues. Full variable domain (rest looked up from reference TRBV28 and TRBJ2-7): DVKVTQSSRYLVKRTGEKVFLECVQDMDHENMFWYRQDPGLGLRLIYFSYDVKMKEKGDIPEGYSVSREKKERFSLILESASTNQTSMYLCASSFLEESGQYFGPGTRLTVT.

CDR3 sequence reads: CATQGDSEKNQPQHF. The CDR3 bases are TGTGCCACCCAAGGGGATTCGGAAAAAAATCAGCCCCAGCATTTT. The chain employs TRBV6-1 and TRBJ1-5; TRBD1 is a possible D gene (5 bases). The V end lost 10 bases, the J end lost 4 bases, and 20 bases lay between the germline ends. The CDR3 extends over 15 amino acids. Germline lookup yields CDR1 MNHNS and CDR2 SASEGT.

The chain recombines TRBV11-2 with TRBJ1-1, with TRBD1 matching over 8 bases. CDR1 is SGHAT, CDR2 FQNNGV, per germline. V shed 8 bases and J 0 bases; nucleotides not matched to a gene: 2. There are 13 residues in the CDR3. In DNA, the CDR3 is TGTGCCAGCCGGACAGGGATGAACACTGAAGCTTTCTTT. Translated, it gives CASRTGMNTEAFF.

CDR3 in amino acids: CASTLQGATEAFF. The CDR3 nucleotides are TGTGCCAGCACCCTACAGGGGGCCACTGAAGCTTTCTTT. The genes are TRBV6-6 and TRBJ1-1; TRBD1 matches at 9 bases. Trimming at V came to 7 bases and at J to 4 bases, leaving 4 bases not matched to a gene. This CDR3 is 13 amino acids long. The germline CDR1 and CDR2 sequences are MNHNY and SVGAGI (reference sequence).

A single count supports this clone. This chain links TRBV5-1 with TRBJ2-1; D might be TRBD2 (6 bases). Trimming left V 2 bases short and J 3 bases short, with 12 bases between. The CDR3 spans 15 residues. Germline V gives CDR1 SGHRS, CDR2 YFSETQ. The CDR3 nucleotides read TGCGCCAGCAGCTTTACCGGGACTTACTACAATGAGCAGTTCTTC. As protein: CASSFTGTYYNEQFF.

This chain joins TRBV19 and TRBJ2-3; 13 bases align to TRBD2. The J segment lost 0 bases and the V segment lost 4 bases, leaving 13 bases of the junction unmatched. Germline CDR1 and CDR2: LNHDA and SQIVND (reference sequence). The length of the CDR3 is 20 residues. The CDR3 spells CASSTSGTSGKWASTDTQYF. The CDR3 coding sequence is TGTGCCAGTAGTACCTCCGGGACTAGCGGGAAGTGGGCTAGCACAGATACGCAGTATTTT.

This chain joins TRBV19 and TRBJ1-2, with D perhaps matching TRBD1 (6 bases). The V gene lost 4 bases and the J gene lost 2 bases, with 8 bases spanning the gap. Germline V gene data show CDR1 as LNHDA and CDR2 as SQIVND (reference sequence). CDR3 size: 13 residues. The CDR3 DNA reads TGTGCCAGTAGTAGACAGGAGAACTATGGCTACACCTTC. Its translation is CASSRQENYGYTF.

In this sample, this clone turned up once. The chain is built from TRBV19 and TRBJ1-1, with no clear D. The CDR3 consists of 14 residues. Germline-derived CDR1 and CDR2 are LNHDA and SQIVND (reference sequence). Trimming left V 5 bases short and J 6 bases short, with 16 bases between. The CDR3 reads CASSASEGFSEAFF. In DNA, the CDR3 is TGTGCCAGTAGTGCTTCAGAGGGATTCTCTGAAGCTTTCTTT.

The chain couples TRBV5-4 to TRBJ2-7; D not certain. There are 14 residues in the CDR3. Germline CDR1 and CDR2: SGHNT and YYREEE (reference sequence). V lost 1 base and J lost 3, with 11 bases in between. CDR3 in DNA: TGTGCCAGCAGCTTGTCGGCAGGCCACTACGAGCAGTACTTC. Its protein is CASSLSAGHYEQYF.

The V call is TRBV28, the J call TRBJ2-3; 7 bases agree with TRBD2. Trimming took 5 bases from V and 3 from J; bases not matched to a gene: 17. Germline loops: CDR1 MDHEN, CDR2 SYDVKM. The length of the CDR3 is 18 residues. CDR3 nucleotide sequence: TGTGCCAGCAGTCTTCGCAGAGGGAGGGCCCGTGGTACAGATACGCAGTATTTT. Translating gives CASSLRRGRARGTDTQYF. The entire variable domain, with the rest obtained from reference TRBV28 and TRBJ2-3, is as follows: DVKVTQSSRYLVKRTGEKVFLECVQDMDHENMFWYRQDPGLGLRLIYFSYDVKMKEKGDIPEGYSVSREKKERFSLILESASTNQTSMYLCASSLRRGRARGTDTQYFGPGTRLTVL.

The V gene is TRBV19, the J gene TRBJ2-7; 11 bases match TRBD1. CDR1 is LNHDA and CDR2 is SQIVND in the germline V gene (reference sequence). V lost 3 bases, J lost 2 bases, and 6 bases stayed unmatched. The CDR3 is 16 amino acids. This chain's CDR3 is CASSMDRGPNPYEQYF. CDR3 nucleotide sequence: TGTGCCAGTAGTATGGACAGGGGGCCTAATCCCTACGAGCAGTACTTC.